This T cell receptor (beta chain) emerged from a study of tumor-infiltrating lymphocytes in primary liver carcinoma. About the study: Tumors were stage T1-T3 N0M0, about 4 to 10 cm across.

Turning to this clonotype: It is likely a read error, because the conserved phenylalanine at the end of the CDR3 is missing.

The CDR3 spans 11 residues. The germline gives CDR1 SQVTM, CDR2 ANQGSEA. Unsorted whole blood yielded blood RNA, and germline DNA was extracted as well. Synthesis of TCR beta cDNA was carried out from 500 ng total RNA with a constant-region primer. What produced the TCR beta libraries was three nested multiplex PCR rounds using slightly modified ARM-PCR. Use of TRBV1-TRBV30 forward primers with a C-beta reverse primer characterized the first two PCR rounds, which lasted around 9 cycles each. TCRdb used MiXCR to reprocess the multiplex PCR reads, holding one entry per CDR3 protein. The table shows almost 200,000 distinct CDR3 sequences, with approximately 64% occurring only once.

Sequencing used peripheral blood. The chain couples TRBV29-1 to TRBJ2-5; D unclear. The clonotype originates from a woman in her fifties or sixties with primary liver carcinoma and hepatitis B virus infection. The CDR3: CSVKYQEAQYS. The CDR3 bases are TGCAGCGTTAAATACCAAGAGGCCCAGTACTCC.